Listed below are T cell receptor beta chains from one sample, sequenced in a study of blood T cell repertoires in COVID-19. Assay used: immunoSEQ multiplex PCR; TCRdb lists only in-frame clones, some missing. The data hold some 200,000 clones, with 84% observed a single time. Sequenced input: peripheral blood. The origin of the receptors is a woman aged 70-85 years with COVID-19, enrolled during active disease. Each CDR3 is given with its conserved first and last residue. A D gene is named only where the DNA matches it firmly. Clone size is stated in some rows and not others, as once, few, many or a class when expanded.

v_gene	abundance	d_gene	j_gene	CDR3nt	CDR3aa
TRBV9	.	.	TRBJ1-1	TGTGCCAGCAGCGTAGCTCAGGTAGGGGGACAAGCTTTCTTT	CASSVAQVGGQAFF
TRBV6-6	once	.	TRBJ2-2	TGTGCCAGCAGTTCGACAGCCACCGGGGAGCTGTTTTTT	CASSSTATGELFF
TRBV2	.	TRBD2	TRBJ2-2	TGTGCCAGCAGGGACGGCGGGAGGGGCACCGGGGAGCTGTTTTTT	CASRDGGRGTGELFF
TRBV19	.	.	TRBJ2-7	TGTGCCAGTTCGACAAGTCGGGATAACGAGCAGTACTTC	CASSTSRDNEQYF
TRBV18	.	TRBD1	TRBJ1-5	TGTGCCAGCTCAGGACAGGGCGGCAATCAGCCCCAGCATTTT	CASSGQGGNQPQHF
TRBV15	.	TRBD2	TRBJ2-1	TGTGCCACCAGAGTGACTAGCGGGACGATATCCTACAATGAGCAGTTCTTC	CATRVTSGTISYNEQFF
TRBV7-2	.	.	TRBJ1-4	TGTGCCAGCAGCTTAGCCCACACCCTAACTAATGAAAAACTGTTTTTT	CASSLAHTLTNEKLFF
TRBV9	.	TRBD1	TRBJ1-5	TGTGCCAGCAGCGACGGGACAGGGCAACAGCCCCAGCATTTT	CASSDGTGQQPQHF
TRBV5-5	few	.	TRBJ1-2	TGTGCCAGCAGCTTGCGGGCCGGGGGGACTCTCTATGGCTACACCTTC	CASSLRAGGTLYGYTF
TRBV3-1/TRBV3-2	.	.	TRBJ1-1	TGTGCCAGCAGCCAGCCATTGCGTAGCACTGAAGCTTTCTTT	CASSQPLRSTEAFF
TRBV11-2	once	TRBD2	TRBJ2-7	TGTGCCAGCAGCTTAGTAGCTAGCGGGAGGCATTCGCAGTACTTC	CASSLVASGRHSQYF
TRBV29-1	.	TRBD1	TRBJ1-1	TGCAGCGTTGGTGGACAGGTGTCGATAGCTGAAGCTTTCTTT	CSVGGQVSIAEAFF
TRBV6-5	.	.	TRBJ2-6	TGTGCCAGCAGTTACTCGTTAGGGGCTGGGGCCAACGTCCTGACTTTC	CASSYSLGAGANVLTF
TRBV6-5	.	.	TRBJ1-5	TGTGCCAGCAGACAGGGCCGAGATCAGCCCCAGCATTTT	CASRQGRDQPQHF
TRBV11-2	.	TRBD2	TRBJ2-1	TGTGCCAGCACCACTAGCGGGAGTTTCTATGAGCAGTTCTTC	CASTTSGSFYEQFF
TRBV18	.	TRBD2	TRBJ2-2	TGTGCCAGCTCACCGAGGGGACTAGCGGGTTCCGGGGAGCTGTTTTTT	CASSPRGLAGSGELFF
TRBV6-1	once	.	TRBJ1-2	TGTGCCAGCAGTGAAGATTATGGACAAAACTATGGCTACACCTTC	CASSEDYGQNYGYTF
TRBV7-2	.	.	TRBJ1-6	TGTGCCAGCAGCTCACGAGGGGGCTCCTATAATTCACCCCTCCACTTT	CASSSRGGSYNSPLHF